This passage covers 27 T cell receptor beta chains from one sample sequenced in a study of cytomegalovirus exposure and HLA in healthy donors. 60 Vbeta and 13 Jbeta primers were used in PCR. The protocol was immunoSEQ multiplex PCR, while the TCRdb copy is restricted to in-frame clones and leaves out a portion. The profile covers about 180,000 clones, with 84% appearing a single time and about 1.3% taken by the ten largest. The sequencing sample was made of PBMCs. All receptors derive from a girl aged 2-10 years in good health and CMV-seropositive.

The rearrangement uses TRBV4-2 and TRBJ2-7; D is unclear. The CDR3 is 15 residues long. V was cut by 1 base and J by 2 bases, with 12 bases left in between. Germline-derived CDR1 and CDR2 are LGHNA and YNFKEQ. The CDR3 loop is CASSQGVSAAYEQYF. For the CDR3, the DNA is TGTGCCAGCAGCCAAGGAGTGTCGGCGGCCTACGAGCAGTACTTC.

The chain links TRBV9 to TRBJ1-1; 11 bases are shared with TRBD1. The length of the CDR3 is 16 residues. Germline V lookup: CDR1 SGDLS, CDR2 YYNGEE. Trimming took 0 bases from V and 1 from J; bases not matched to a gene: 2. CDR3 amino acids: CASSVVGQGANTEAFF. The CDR3, as DNA: TGTGCCAGCAGCGTAGTAGGACAGGGGGCGAACACTGAAGCTTTCTTT.

The chain links TRBV29-1 to TRBJ2-3; 9 nucleotides agree with TRBD2. CDR1 is SQVTM, CDR2 ANQGSEA, per germline. The V segment lost 4 bases and the J segment 2 bases; nucleotides outside the gene matches: 10. The CDR3 consists of 16 residues. The CDR3 is CSVGLRLAESTDTQYF. As DNA, the CDR3 is TGCAGCGTTGGTTTACGACTAGCGGAATCCACAGATACGCAGTATTTT.

This clone was seen a single time. The chain uses TRBV28 and TRBJ1-2; D not resolved. V lost 2 bases, J lost 2 bases, and 6 bases lay in between. Germline V gives CDR1 MDHEN, CDR2 SYDVKM. The CDR3 covers 13 residues. CDR3 region: CASSLAMNYGYTF. The CDR3 region has the DNA TGTGCCAGCAGTTTAGCTATGAACTATGGCTACACCTTC.

This clone was seen only a few times. The chain recombines TRBV10-3 with TRBJ1-1; the match to TRBD1 covers 9 bases. V was clipped by 6 bases and J by 1 base; unmatched bases: 6. Germline V lookup: CDR1 ENHRY, CDR2 SYGVKD. The CDR3 has 15 amino acids. The CDR3: CAIRETGGGNTEAFF. The CDR3 DNA is TGTGCCATCAGAGAGACAGGGGGAGGGAACACTGAAGCTTTCTTT.

The genes are TRBV5-1 and TRBJ2-7; 7 bases line up with TRBD2. Germline V gene data show CDR1 as SGHRS and CDR2 as YFSETQ. This CDR3 region has 16 residues. V dropped 4 bases and J dropped 2; count of bases not matched to a gene: 12. CDR3 sequence: CASSREVLADPYEQYF. As DNA, the CDR3 is TGCGCCAGCAGCCGGGAAGTTCTAGCGGACCCCTACGAGCAGTACTTC.

The chain couples TRBV18 to TRBJ2-2; D is uncertain. The germline gives CDR1 KGHSH, CDR2 LQKENI. Trimming cost V 6 bases and J 1 base, with 9 bases left between them. The CDR3 loop spans 14 amino acids. The CDR3 spells CASSPSLNTGELFF. The CDR3, as DNA: TGTGCCAGCTCTCCGTCCCTGAACACCGGGGAGCTGTTTTTT.

Only a few counts were recorded for this clone. CDR3 protein: CASTWGGRTEAFF. CDR3 nucleotide sequence: TGCGCCAGCACCTGGGGGGGGAGGACTGAAGCTTTCTTT. The chain combines TRBV5-1 with TRBJ1-1, with D perhaps TRBD1 (5 bases). The CDR3 sequence is 13 residues long. The germline gives CDR1 SGHRS, CDR2 YFSETQ. V was trimmed by 6 bases and J by 5 bases, leaving 14 bases between them.

The chain has TRBV9 and TRBJ2-7; 9 nucleotides align to TRBD2. CDR1 SGDLS and CDR2 YYNGEE come from the germline V gene. V shed 0 bases and J 13 bases; nucleotides not matched to a gene: 8. The CDR3 consists of 13 residues. The CDR3 DNA follows: TGTGCCAGCAGCGTAGCGGCTAGCGGGGTAGTATACTTC. This translates into CASSVAASGVVYF.

The gene calls are TRBV27 and TRBJ2-7, with TRBD1 as a possible D gene (5 bases). This CDR3 spans 13 amino acids. Germline-derived CDR1 and CDR2 are MNHEY and SMNVEV (reference sequence). V was cut by 7 bases and J by 5 bases, with 15 bases left in between. CDR3 DNA: TGTGCCAGCACAGCCCAGGGTACGGACGAGCAGTACTTC. This gives the protein CASTAQGTDEQYF.

In this sample, this clone turned up once. The chain has TRBV11-2 and TRBJ1-2; 7 bases line up with TRBD1. Germline CDR1 SGHAT, CDR2 FQNNGV. The junction had 11 bases not matched to a gene; V was cut back by 8 bases and J by 11 bases. The CDR3 sequence is 12 residues long. CDR3 sequence (DNA): TGTGCCAGCGAATGGGGGACAGAAGGTTACACCTTC. Protein product: CASEWGTEGYTF.

CDR3 nucleotide sequence: TGCGCCAGCAGCCTAACAGGGTTTAGAGACAATGAGCAGTTCTTC. Its protein is CASSLTGFRDNEQFF. The chain combines TRBV5-1 with TRBJ2-1, with a tentative D call TRBD1 (6 bases). Germline values: CDR1 SGHRS, CDR2 YFSETQ. This CDR3 spans 15 amino acids. Trimming shortened V by 4 bases and J by 5 bases, and 16 bases separated the two germline ends.

The chain has TRBV4-1 and TRBJ1-2; a possible D gene is TRBD1 (5 bases). This CDR3 comprises 15 residues. CDR1 and CDR2 (germline): MGHRA, YSYEKL. Between the trimmed V and J ends, which lost 4 bases and 4 bases, there was a span of 16 bases. This CDR3 reads CASSRPPGTVYGYTF. The CDR3 nucleotides read TGCGCCAGCAGCCGCCCACCCGGGACTGTCTATGGCTACACCTTC.

The genes are TRBV6-4 and TRBJ2-2; D might be TRBD2 (6 bases). V lost 6 bases and J lost 4, with 18 bases in between. Germline V gene lookup returns CDR1 MRHNA and CDR2 SNTAGT. The length of the CDR3 is 16 residues. CDR3 in DNA: TGTGCCAGCAGCCCGGCGGGCGGGGACGGCACCGGGGAGCTGTTTTTT. Its translation is CASSPAGGDGTGELFF.

The chain couples TRBV10-1 to TRBJ2-7; 8 bases are a match to TRBD2. CDR1 and CDR2 (germline): WNHNN, SYGVQD (reference sequence). The V segment lost 4 bases and the J segment 5 bases; nucleotides outside the gene matches: 10. There are 15 residues in the CDR3. The CDR3 is CASSGGLGSQDEQYF. In DNA, the CDR3 is TGCGCCAGCAGTGGGGGACTAGGGTCGCAGGACGAGCAGTACTTC.

The chain couples TRBV19 to TRBJ1-2; D is ambiguous. Between the trimmed V and J ends, which lost 10 bases and 4 bases, there was a span of 16 bases. Germline V CDR1 and CDR2: LNHDA, SQIVND (reference sequence). This CDR3 has 13 residues. This chain's CDR3 is CATRGFHTYGYTF. In DNA form, the CDR3 reads TGTGCCACCCGGGGATTTCACACCTATGGCTACACCTTC.

DNA for the CDR3: TGCGCCAGCAGCTTGAGGGCAGATCTAGCGGGAGTGTCGGGGCAGTACTTC. Encoded protein: CASSLRADLAGVSGQYF. The chain carries TRBV5-1 and TRBJ2-7; TRBD2 matches at 10 bases. Trimming cost V 1 base and J 9 bases; bases outside gene matches: 16. The length of the CDR3 is 17 residues. Germline V gene sequence: CDR1 SGHRS, CDR2 YFSETQ.

The chain is built from TRBV9 and TRBJ2-5; the D gene is possibly TRBD1 (6 bases). V dropped 1 base and J dropped 5 bases, with 18 bases sitting between them. CDR3 length: 16 residues. The V gene's germline CDR1 is SGDLS and CDR2 YYNGEE. CDR3 nucleotides: TGTGCCAGCAGCGTAAGGGCAGGGGCCTTAAGGGAGACCCAGTACTTC. Protein sequence: CASSVRAGALRETQYF.

The chain employs TRBV19 and TRBJ1-5; 11 bases fit TRBD1. CDR3 length equals 16 residues. Germline CDR1 LNHDA, CDR2 SQIVND (reference sequence). V lost 5 bases to trimming and J lost 6 bases; unmatched junction nucleotides: 9. CDR3 bases: TGTGCCAGTAGTTCGGACAGGGGGCCCTCGGTTCAGCCCCAGCATTTT. This gives the protein CASSSDRGPSVQPQHF.

The chain carries TRBV6-5 and TRBJ1-2; maybe TRBD1 (5 bases). The CDR3 loop spans 14 amino acids. Trimming pared 5 bases from V and 5 bases from J, leaving 15 bases between. Looked up from germline, CDR1 is MNHEY and CDR2 is SVGAGI. The CDR3 DNA is TGTGCCAGCAGTACTCTGGCAGGGTGGTATGGCTACACCTTC. Protein sequence: CASSTLAGWYGYTF.

The CDR3 region is CASSIAANTGELFF. Written as DNA, the CDR3 is TGCGCCAGCAGCATAGCGGCGAACACCGGGGAGCTGTTTTTT. The rearrangement joins TRBV5-1 to TRBJ2-2, with D maybe TRBD2 (6 bases). Germline V CDR1 and CDR2: SGHRS, YFSETQ. CDR3 length equals 14 residues. The V end was cut by 4 bases, the J end by 0 bases, with 7 bases between.

This chain joins TRBV9 and TRBJ2-2; perhaps TRBD2 as D (6 bases). With 0 bases removed from V and 8 bases from J, the gap between germline ends came to 8 bases. The CDR3 runs to 13 residues. Looked up from germline, CDR1 is SGDLS and CDR2 is YYNGEE. The CDR3 nucleotides are TGTGCCAGCAGCGTAGAAGGGAGGGGGGAGCTGTTTTTT. Protein: CASSVEGRGELFF.

The J gene is TRBJ2-1, the V gene TRBV27; possibly TRBD1 for D (6 bases). Germline V gene sequence: CDR1 MNHEY, CDR2 SMNVEV (reference sequence). V was trimmed by 5 bases and J by 4 bases, leaving 15 bases between them. This CDR3 spans 15 amino acids. DNA of the CDR3: TGTGCCAGCAGTCATAAACGGGGACAATACAATGAGCAGTTCTTC. It codes for CASSHKRGQYNEQFF.

The CDR3 spells CANRTSRARYSYEQYF. In DNA, the CDR3 is TGTGCCAATCGGACTAGCAGGGCGCGTTACTCCTACGAGCAGTACTTC. The rearrangement uses TRBV19 and TRBJ2-7; 8 bases agree with TRBD2. The V gene end was trimmed by 10 bases and the J gene end by 0 bases; junction bases not matched to a gene: 14. CDR3 size: 16 residues. The germline V gene has CDR1 LNHDA and CDR2 SQIVND (reference sequence).

The chain couples TRBV6-1 to TRBJ2-2; TRBD1 is a possible D gene (5 bases). The CDR3 length is 16 residues. Germline assignment: CDR1 MNHNS and CDR2 SASEGT. V was shortened by 0 bases and J by 1 base, with 9 bases between the two germline ends. The CDR3 reads CASSEAWGLNTGELFF. The CDR3 nucleotides read TGTGCCAGCAGTGAAGCCTGGGGCTTGAACACCGGGGAGCTGTTTTTT.

This clone was observed once. V and J are TRBV4-1 and TRBJ1-4; D is uncertain. Germline lookup yields CDR1 MGHRA and CDR2 YSYEKL. V was trimmed by 1 base and J by 7 bases, leaving 7 bases between them. The CDR3 is made up of 13 amino acids. In nucleotides, the CDR3 is TGCGCCAGCAGCCAAGCAGGATTTGAAAAACTGTTTTTT. It codes for CASSQAGFEKLFF.

The chain couples TRBV27 to TRBJ2-7; 7 nucleotides match TRBD1. This CDR3 spans 17 amino acids. V lost 5 bases to trimming and J lost 0 bases; unmatched junction nucleotides: 13. In germline, CDR1 is MNHEY, CDR2 SMNVEV (reference sequence). In DNA form, the CDR3 reads TGTGCCAGCAGTCTACTTAACCGGGACAGCCACTCCTACGAGCAGTACTTC. Residues: CASSLLNRDSHSYEQYF.